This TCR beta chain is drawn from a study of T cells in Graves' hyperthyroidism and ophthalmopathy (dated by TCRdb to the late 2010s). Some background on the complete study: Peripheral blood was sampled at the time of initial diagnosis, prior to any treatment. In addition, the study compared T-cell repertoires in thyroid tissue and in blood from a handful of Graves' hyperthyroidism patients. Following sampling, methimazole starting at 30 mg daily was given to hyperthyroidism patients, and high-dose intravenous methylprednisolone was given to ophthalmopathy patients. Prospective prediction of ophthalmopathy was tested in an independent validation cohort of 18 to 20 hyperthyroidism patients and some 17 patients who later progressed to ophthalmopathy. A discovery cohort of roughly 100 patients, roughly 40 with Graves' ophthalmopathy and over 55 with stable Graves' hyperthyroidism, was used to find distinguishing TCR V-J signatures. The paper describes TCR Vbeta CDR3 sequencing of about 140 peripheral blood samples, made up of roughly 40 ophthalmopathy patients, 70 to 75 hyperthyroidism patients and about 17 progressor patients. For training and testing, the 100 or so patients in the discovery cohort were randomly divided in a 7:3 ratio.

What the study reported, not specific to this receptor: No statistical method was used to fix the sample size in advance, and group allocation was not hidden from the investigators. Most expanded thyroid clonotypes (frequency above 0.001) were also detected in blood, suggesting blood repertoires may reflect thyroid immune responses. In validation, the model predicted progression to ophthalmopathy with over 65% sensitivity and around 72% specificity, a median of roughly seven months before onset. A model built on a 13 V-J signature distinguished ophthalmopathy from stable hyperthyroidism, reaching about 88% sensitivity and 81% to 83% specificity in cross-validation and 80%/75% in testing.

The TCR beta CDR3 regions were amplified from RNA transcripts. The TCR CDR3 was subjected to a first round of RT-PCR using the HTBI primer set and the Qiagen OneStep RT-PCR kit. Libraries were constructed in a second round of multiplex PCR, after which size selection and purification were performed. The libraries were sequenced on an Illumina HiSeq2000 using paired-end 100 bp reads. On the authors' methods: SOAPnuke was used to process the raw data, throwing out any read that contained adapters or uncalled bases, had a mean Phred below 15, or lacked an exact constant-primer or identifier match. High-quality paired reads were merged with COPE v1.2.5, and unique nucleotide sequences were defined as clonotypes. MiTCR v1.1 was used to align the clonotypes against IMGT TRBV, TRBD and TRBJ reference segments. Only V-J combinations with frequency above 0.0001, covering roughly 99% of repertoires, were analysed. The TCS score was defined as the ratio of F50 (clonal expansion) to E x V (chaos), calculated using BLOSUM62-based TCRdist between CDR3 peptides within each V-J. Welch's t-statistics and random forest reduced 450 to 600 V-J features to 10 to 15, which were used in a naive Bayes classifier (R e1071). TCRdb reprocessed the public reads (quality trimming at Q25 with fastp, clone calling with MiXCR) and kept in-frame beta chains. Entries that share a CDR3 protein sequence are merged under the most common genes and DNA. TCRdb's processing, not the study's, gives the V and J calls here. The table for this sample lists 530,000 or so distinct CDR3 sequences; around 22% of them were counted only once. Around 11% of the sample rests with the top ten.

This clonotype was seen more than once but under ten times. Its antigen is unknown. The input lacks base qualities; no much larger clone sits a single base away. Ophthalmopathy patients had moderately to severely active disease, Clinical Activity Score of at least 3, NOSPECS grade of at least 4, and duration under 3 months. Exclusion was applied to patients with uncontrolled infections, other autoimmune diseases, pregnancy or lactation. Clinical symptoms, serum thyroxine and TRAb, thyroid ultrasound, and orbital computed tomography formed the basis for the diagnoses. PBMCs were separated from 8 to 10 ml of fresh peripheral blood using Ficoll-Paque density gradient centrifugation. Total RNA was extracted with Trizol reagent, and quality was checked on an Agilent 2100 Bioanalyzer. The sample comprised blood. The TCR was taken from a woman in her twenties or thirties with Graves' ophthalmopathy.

The DNA sequence follows: TGTGCCAGCAGTTACTCCGGACGGACCCAGTACTTC. Its protein reads: CASSYSGRTQYF. The chain uses TRBV6-2 or TRBV6-3 and TRBJ2-5; the D gene cannot be named for sure. CDR1 and CDR2 (MNHEY, SVGEGT) derive from the germline V gene. Trimming costs V 0 bases and J 7 bases, and their ends lie 6 bases apart. The CDR3 contains 12 residues, cysteine and phenylalanine counted. Only the CDR3 DNA is retained, 36 bases long and in frame from the first base.